The 15 T cell receptor beta chains presented below share a single source sample, sequenced in a study of high-grade serous ovarian cancer treatment subgroups. Tumor samples were taken before definitive surgery or chemotherapy. Data came from immunoSEQ multiplex PCR; TCRdb stores just in-frame clones and leaves some out. Here the sample spans some 40,000 clones, about 80% being singletons. Sequenced input: tumor tissue. The receptors originated from a human donor with high-grade serous ovarian cancer.

The rearrangement links TRBV10-3 to TRBJ2-7; D not certain. Germline CDR1 is ENHRY and CDR2 is SYGVKD. The CDR3 sequence is 15 residues long. Trimming pared 0 bases from V and 2 bases from J, leaving 11 bases between. CDR3 coding DNA: TGTGCCATCAGTGAGTCGAGCTCGGCTACCTACGAGCAGTACTTC. It encodes CAISESSSATYEQYF.

The chain couples TRBV30 to TRBJ2-2; D call uncertain. Trimming pared 0 bases from V and 5 bases from J, leaving 7 bases between. The CDR3 has 13 residues. CDR1 and CDR2 (germline): GTSNPN, SVGIG (reference sequence). The CDR3 spells CAWSVAETGELFF. DNA for the CDR3: TGTGCCTGGAGTGTTGCGGAAACCGGGGAGCTGTTTTTT.

V and J are TRBV2 and TRBJ1-6, with 8 bases identical to TRBD1. Germline V lookup: CDR1 SNHLY, CDR2 FYNNEI. The CDR3 consists of 14 residues. Losses at the gene ends were 5 bases for V and 9 bases for J; bases not matched to a gene: 6. The CDR3 reads CASSPDRGTSPLHF. The CDR3 region has the DNA TGTGCCAGCAGTCCTGACAGGGGTACTTCACCCCTCCACTTT.

In DNA form, the CDR3 reads TGTGCCAGCAGCCGAAATACAGGGACTGGCAATCAGCCCCAGCATTTT. Its translation: CASSRNTGTGNQPQHF. The gene calls are TRBV28 and TRBJ1-5, with D possibly being TRBD1 (6 bases). Germline CDR1 MDHEN, CDR2 SYDVKM. The ends were cut back, 6 bases at V and 2 bases at J, with 17 bases in the middle. The CDR3 has 16 amino acids.

In this sample, this clone turned up a few times. The chain joins TRBV28 to TRBJ1-1; D is unclear. CDR1 MDHEN and CDR2 SYDVKM come from the germline V gene. The germline V and J ends were trimmed by 6 bases and 0 bases, with 17 bases remaining between them. The CDR3 runs to 16 residues. CDR3 region: CASSRVGSALNTEAFF. Here the CDR3 DNA reads TGTGCCAGCAGCCGTGTGGGGAGCGCTTTGAACACTGAAGCTTTCTTT. Together with reference TRBV28 and TRBJ1-1, the CDR3 gives the full variable domain: DVKVTQSSRYLVKRTGEKVFLECVQDMDHENMFWYRQDPGLGLRLIYFSYDVKMKEKGDIPEGYSVSREKKERFSLILESASTNQTSMYLCASSRVGSALNTEAFFGQGTRLTVV.

The V call is TRBV10-3, the J call TRBJ2-5; D may match TRBD1 or TRBD2 (5 bases each). The J call may be wrong; the DNA end is better matched by TRBJ2-7. The CDR3 loop spans 13 amino acids. From germline, CDR1 is ENHRY and CDR2 SYGVKD. CDR3 sequence reads: CATGWDATYEQYF. In DNA, the CDR3 is TGTGCCACCGGTTGGGACGCCACCTACGAGCAGTACTTC.

A few counts support this clone. The chain combines TRBV7-9 with TRBJ1-5, with no clear D. Germline CDR1 SEHNR, CDR2 FQNEAQ (reference sequence). There are 13 residues in the CDR3. Trimming left V 5 bases short and J 7 bases short, with 12 bases between. DNA for the CDR3: TGTGCCAGCAGCCTTGGCCGGGCGCAGCCCCAGCATTTT. This sequence encodes CASSLGRAQPQHF.

The gene calls are TRBV2 and TRBJ2-7, with 9 bases matching TRBD1. V trimming: 6 bases; J trimming: 6 bases; junction bases outside the gene matches: 9. The CDR3 covers 14 residues. Germline CDR1 is SNHLY and CDR2 is FYNNEI. As DNA, the CDR3 is TGTGCCAGCAGCGGACAGGGGCCACTGGGCGAGCAGTACTTC. It translates to CASSGQGPLGEQYF.

This clone is deemed large. The rearrangement joins TRBV5-4 to TRBJ2-2; D remains unclear. V was cut by 3 bases and J by 4 bases, with 13 bases left in between. Per the germline V gene, CDR1 is SGHNT and CDR2 is YYREEE (reference sequence). CDR3 size: 15 residues. The CDR3 region has the DNA TGTGCCAGCAGCTATACGGGCTTTCTCACCGGGGAGCTGTTTTTT. Its translation is CASSYTGFLTGELFF.

This clone was detected only once. The V and J genes are TRBV7-9 and TRBJ2-7; possible D gene TRBD2, 5 bases. Germline V gene data show CDR1 as SEHNR and CDR2 as FQNEAQ (reference sequence). This CDR3 is 14 amino acids long. The V and J ends lost 3 bases and 7 bases respectively, with 16 bases between them. The CDR3 protein is CASSFLRGSGEQYF. CDR3 sequence (DNA): TGTGCCAGCAGCTTCTTACGGGGATCTGGGGAGCAGTACTTC.

This chain joins TRBV21-1 and TRBJ1-5; TRBD1, the table's D call, lacks a check against the DNA. TRBV21-1 is shown as a pseudogene. CDR3 length: 17 residues. CDR3 residues: CASSKGDRGDSNQPQHF. The CDR3 DNA reads TGTGCCAGCAGCAAAGGGGACAGGGGGGATAGCAATCAGCCCCAGCATTTT.

This clone was recorded a few times. The chain has TRBV11-3 and TRBJ2-5; the D is unclear. The CDR3 loop spans 13 amino acids. The ends were cut back, 5 bases at V and 4 bases at J, with 11 bases in the middle. Germline CDR1 is SGHNT and CDR2 is YENEEA. CDR3 region: CASSPRRGETQYF. The CDR3 DNA sequence: TGTGCCAGCAGCCCTCGCAGAGGAGAGACCCAGTACTTC. Together with reference TRBV11-3 and TRBJ2-5, the CDR3 gives the full variable domain: EAGVVQSPRYKIIEKKQPVAFWCNPISGHNTLYWYLQNLGQGPELLIRYENEEAVDDSQLPKDRFSAERLKGVDSTLKIQPAELGDSAVYLCASSPRRGETQYFGPGTRLLVL.

This clone is a singleton in its sample. This rearrangement joins TRBV5-1 to TRBJ2-3, with D maybe TRBD1 (6 bases). There are 16 residues in the CDR3. Looked up from germline, CDR1 is SGHRS and CDR2 is YFSETQ. V lost 4 bases to trimming and J lost 0 bases, with 15 bases between them. CDR3 in amino acids: CASSTRGTTSTDTQYF. The CDR3 coding sequence is TGCGCCAGCAGCACGAGGGGGACAACTAGCACAGATACGCAGTATTTT.

This rearrangement joins TRBV19 to TRBJ2-7, with D perhaps TRBD1 or TRBD2 (6 bases each). V was clipped by 9 bases and J by 2 bases, with 17 bases between them. The germline gives CDR1 LNHDA, CDR2 SQIVND (reference sequence). This CDR3 contains 14 residues. The CDR3 nucleotides are TGTGCCAGCGAGGGGGGCAGGAGGCCCTACGAGCAGTACTTC. Amino acid sequence: CASEGGRRPYEQYF.

The chain employs TRBV11-2 and TRBJ2-1; no clear D gene. With 11 bases removed from V and 8 bases from J, the gap between germline ends came to 22 bases. The CDR3 contains 14 residues. Germline V gives CDR1 SGHAT, CDR2 FQNNGV. The CDR3 DNA reads as TGTGCCGGTGAGGAGCGCTTAAACGGAGATGAGCAGTTCTTC. It encodes CAGEERLNGDEQFF.